A single sample gave rise to the 10 T cell receptor beta chains below, sequenced in a study of T-cell reconstitution after alpha-beta-depleted transplantation in children. Molecular barcoding with unique molecular identifiers was used for the TCRbeta library. TCRdb redid the calling of the PCR reads with MiXCR, one entry per CDR3 protein. The table has over 400,000 distinct CDR3 sequences, roughly 44% seen once. Specimen: PBMCs, collected before TCRalphabeta/CD19-depleted stem cell transplant. The receptors derive from a girl under 10 years old with aplastic anemia, due to receive a stem cell transplant.

In its sample, this clonotype was seen many times. The V call is TRBV20-1, the J call TRBJ1-1; 9 positions agree with TRBD1. The CDR3 contains 14 residues. V gave up 6 bases and J gave up 1 base; unmatched junction bases: 6. The V gene's germline CDR1 is DFQATT and CDR2 SNEGSKA (reference sequence). CDR3 residues: CSASLTGGNTEAFF. CDR3 DNA sequence: TGCAGTGCATCGCTGACAGGGGGGAACACTGAAGCTTTCTTT.

J is TRBJ1-1 and V is TRBV7-3; 9 bases match TRBD1. The CDR3 consists of 16 residues. From germline, CDR1 is SGHTA and CDR2 FQGTGA. With V trimmed by 0 bases and J by 5 bases, 7 bases remained unmatched. Here the CDR3 DNA reads TGTGCCAGCAGCTTAACCGGGACAGGGTCGGGGACTGAAGCTTTCTTT. Residues: CASSLTGTGSGTEAFF.

This rearrangement joins TRBV19 to TRBJ2-2; no clear D gene. This CDR3 spans 15 amino acids. V gave up 7 bases and J gave up 4 bases, with 16 bases separating them. Germline V gives CDR1 LNHDA, CDR2 SQIVND (reference sequence). In nucleotides, the CDR3 is TGTGCCAGTACCCCTCTCCTATTTAGCACCGGGGAGCTGTTTTTT. Protein: CASTPLLFSTGELFF.

The rearrangement uses TRBV12-3 or TRBV12-4 and TRBJ2-2, with unresolved D. The CDR3 has 16 residues. V shed 5 bases and J shed 0 bases, with 13 bases lying between them. The CDR3 loop reads CASSPPEAANTGELFF. Here the CDR3 DNA reads TGTGCCAGCAGTCCTCCAGAAGCAGCGAACACCGGGGAGCTGTTTTTT.

This chain joins TRBV28 and TRBJ1-2; D ambiguous. The V gene's germline CDR1 is MDHEN and CDR2 SYDVKM. The V end was cut by 7 bases, the J end by 4 bases, with 10 bases between. This CDR3 comprises 12 residues. CDR3 nucleotide sequence: TGTGCCAGCACTACCGGGAGCTATGGCTACACCTTC. Its protein is CASTTGSYGYTF.

This clonotype was detected a few times. The chain employs TRBV7-9 and TRBJ2-1; TRBD2 agrees at 7 bases. Germline CDR1 reads SEHNR; CDR2 reads FQNEAQ (reference sequence). After removal of 4 bases from V and 8 bases from J, the junction contained 8 bases not matched to a gene. The CDR3 contains 14 residues. CDR3 sequence (DNA): TGTGCCAGCAGCTCGGCGGGAGTAGGGCATGAGCAGTTCTTC. The encoded protein is CASSSAGVGHEQFF.

This clonotype appeared a few times. The chain joins TRBV7-8 to TRBJ2-1; D possibly matches TRBD1 or TRBD2 (5 bases each). The CDR3 is 15 amino acids. V was clipped by 3 bases and J by 0 bases, with 9 bases between them. Germline assignment: CDR1 SGHVS and CDR2 FQNEAQ. The CDR3 DNA reads as TGTGCCAGCAGCTTGAATGGGGGCTCCTACAATGAGCAGTTCTTC. This translates into CASSLNGGSYNEQFF.

This clonotype was detected once. This chain links TRBV10-3 with TRBJ2-5; 9 bases map to TRBD1. The ends lost 7 bases at V and 5 bases at J; junction bases unmatched: 8. The CDR3 extends over 14 amino acids. From germline, CDR1 is ENHRY and CDR2 SYGVKD. CDR3 loop: CAIKGQGRGETQYF. The CDR3 region has the DNA TGTGCCATCAAAGGACAGGGGCGAGGGGAGACCCAGTACTTC.

The J gene is TRBJ2-7, the V gene TRBV3-1, with D unclear. The CDR3 runs 14 residues. The V gene's germline CDR1 is LGHDT and CDR2 YNNKEL (reference sequence). Trimming took 0 bases from V and 5 from J, leaving 11 bases between them. CDR3 DNA sequence: TGTGCCAGCAGCCAAGATTTAGTTTCCGACGAGCAGTACTTC. It encodes CASSQDLVSDEQYF.

The gene calls are TRBV20-1 and TRBJ1-5; D is uncertain. The CDR3 length is 13 residues. Between the trimmed V and J ends, which lost 1 base and 5 bases, there was a span of 9 bases. Germline lookup yields CDR1 DFQATT and CDR2 SNEGSKA (reference sequence). CDR3: CSARGSRDQPQHF. For the CDR3, the DNA is TGCAGTGCTAGAGGCTCCCGGGATCAGCCCCAGCATTTT.